One TCR beta chain is described in this entry. The table came from immunoSEQ multiplex PCR; TCRdb's copy has only in-frame clones and leaves some out. The repertoire holds roughly 500,000 clones, approximately 86% seen once, with 8% to 9.5% in the top ten. The sample belongs to a study of blood T cell repertoires in COVID-19. Study context: The United States, Italy and Spain were the sources of the acute and convalescent COVID-19 samples.

The specimen was PBMCs or T cells enriched from blood (not recorded which). The clonotype was recovered from a woman aged 60-75 years who had recovered from COVID-19.

CDR3 DNA sequence: TGTGCCAGCAGCCCCGGACAGGCTAACTATGGCTACACCTTC. Translation gives CASSPGQANYGYTF. The V call is TRBV3-1 (or the pseudogene TRBV3-2), the J call TRBJ1-2; 7 bases match TRBD1. The CDR3 covers 14 residues. The ends lost 4 bases at V and 0 bases at J; junction bases unmatched: 2. In germline, CDR1 is LGHDT, CDR2 YNNKEL (reference sequence).